The rows below give T cell receptor beta chains drawn from one sample of a study of spatial heterogeneity in lung cancer. TCRdb fed the 5' RACE reads into MiXCR, producing one record per CDR3 protein. The sample holds roughly 15,000 distinct CDR3 sequences, 7.5% to 8.5% seen once. The starting material was PBMCs, obtained at surgery. The source is a female donor with early-stage non-small cell lung cancer. The CDR3 runs from the conserved cysteine through the conserved F or W. Each record gives: clone size, D gene, V gene, J gene, CDR3 DNA, CDR3 protein. The D gene is left open where the match is weak. Some rows mark clone size as missing; the rest say once, few, many or name a class of expanded clone.

>few|-|TRBV2|TRBJ2-1
TGTGCCAGCAGTGAAGCGCTTCGGGGCTGGGATGAGCAGTTCTTC
CASSEALRGWDEQFF
>many|-|TRBV10-3|TRBJ2-6
TGTGCCAGCCAGGGGACGACTTCTGGGGCCAACGTCCTGACTTTC
CASQGTTSGANVLTF
>few|-|TRBV5-1|TRBJ2-5
TGCGCCACCCCGGATGAGACCCAGTACTTC
CATPDETQYF
>many|-|TRBV30|TRBJ1-2
TGTGCCTGGAGTGTGTCAAGAGCTAACTATGGCTACACCTTC
CAWSVSRANYGYTF
>-|TRBD2|TRBV5-8|TRBJ2-1
TGTGCCAGCAGCTTGGCCGGACTAGCGCAAGATGAGCAGTTCTTC
CASSLAGLAQDEQFF
>many|TRBD2|TRBV11-3|TRBJ2-1
TGTGCCAGCAGCCAAGGGACTAGCGGGGGGAGCAATGAGCAGTTCTTC
CASSQGTSGGSNEQFF
>few|TRBD1|TRBV6-5|TRBJ2-6
TGTGCCAGCTCACCTGCGGGGACAGGGATTTCTGGGGCCAACATCCTGACTTTC
CASSPAGTGISGANILTF
>-|-|TRBV20-1|TRBJ2-2
TGCAGTGCTAGAGAAGGTTTCGGCGGGGAGCTGTTTTTT
CSAREGFGGELFF
>many|-|TRBV6-2/TRBV6-3|TRBJ1-1
TGTGCCAGCACCACTACAGTGAACACTGAAGCTTTCTTT
CASTTTVNTEAFF
>-|TRBD2|TRBV12-3/TRBV12-4|TRBJ2-5
TGTGCCAGCATAGCGGGCGAGACCCAGTACTTC
CASIAGETQYF
>many|-|TRBV5-4|TRBJ2-7
TGTGCCAGCAGCTTGGAAGTCGGCTACGAGCAGTACTTC
CASSLEVGYEQYF
>many|-|TRBV12-3/TRBV12-4|TRBJ1-2
TGTGCCAGCAGTCCGAACTATGGCTACACCTTC
CASSPNYGYTF
>-|TRBD1|TRBV5-1|TRBJ2-7
TGCGCCAGCAGCCCTCTCACAGGGGGACCAAGCGAGCAGTACTTC
CASSPLTGGPSEQYF
>-|TRBD1|TRBV5-6|TRBJ1-5
TGTGCCAGCAGTTACGGACAGGGAGCCCAGCCCCAGCATTTT
CASSYGQGAQPQHF
>many|TRBD1|TRBV6-6|TRBJ2-7
TGTGCCAGCAGTTACGGGGACAGGGCCAGCTCCTACGAGCAGTACTTC
CASSYGDRASSYEQYF
>many|-|TRBV5-1|TRBJ2-1
TGCGCCAGCAGCTTGGTGGCACTAGCCTCCTACAATGAGCAGTTCTTC
CASSLVALASYNEQFF
>many|-|TRBV6-1|TRBJ2-7
TGTGCCAGCAGTGAAGGGTCCCACGAGCAGTACTTC
CASSEGSHEQYF
>many|-|TRBV6-1|TRBJ1-5
TGTGCCAGCAGTGAATCGGGGGAGAGACAGCCCCAGCATTTT
CASSESGERQPQHF
>many|TRBD1|TRBV12-3/TRBV12-4|TRBJ2-5
TGTGCCAGCAGGCTGAGACAGGGGCGAGAGACCCAGTACTTC
CASRLRQGRETQYF
>many|TRBD1|TRBV7-2|TRBJ1-5
TGTGCCATCCAGCCCAGACAGGGGAACAATCAGCCCCAGCATTTT
CAIQPRQGNNQPQHF
>-|-|TRBV5-1|TRBJ1-6
TGCGCCAGCAGCTCTTCACACGGGTTTGATTCACCCCTCCACTTT
CASSSSHGFDSPLHF
>-|-|TRBV30|TRBJ1-1
TGTGCCTGGGGCGCGCCAGGGTTTACTGAAGCTTTCTTT
CAWGAPGFTEAFF
>few|TRBD1|TRBV28|TRBJ1-2
TGTGCCAGCAGTTTCCGCAGGGGGGACTATGGCTACACCTTC
CASSFRRGDYGYTF
>-|-|TRBV6-5|TRBJ2-5
TGTGCCAGCAGTTACTCGGGGACTTCGCAAGAGACCCAGTACTTC
CASSYSGTSQETQYF
>many|-|TRBV7-9|TRBJ2-1
TGTGCCAGCAGCTTTGACCGACCGCAGTTCTTC
CASSFDRPQFF
>-|TRBD1|TRBV19|TRBJ2-5
TGTGCCAGTAGTACCTTCACGACAGGGGTTGAAGAGACCCAGTACTTC
CASSTFTTGVEETQYF
>many|-|TRBV6-4|TRBJ1-1
TGTGCCAGCAGTGAAGAGCCGGCAGGGGACCTTGTGAACACTGAAGCTTTCTTT
CASSEEPAGDLVNTEAFF
>many|-|TRBV5-1|TRBJ2-5
TGCGCCAGCAGCTCACGAGCGGAAAGAAGGGGCCAGTACTTC
CASSSRAERRGQYF
>medium-sized|TRBD2|TRBV28|TRBJ2-3
TGTGCCAGCAGTTTAGGAGCGGGAGTAGGGTCGAGAGATACGCAGTATTTT
CASSLGAGVGSRDTQYF
>few|TRBD2|TRBV2|TRBJ2-1
TGTGCCAGCAGTCGACCCAGTAAGGCTAGCGGGAGCCACAGGAGCTCCTACAATGAGCAGTTCTTC
CASSRPSKASGSHRSSYNEQFF
>many|-|TRBV30|TRBJ1-1
TGTGCCTGGAAGAGGACCCCCAACACTGAAGCTTTCTTT
CAWKRTPNTEAFF
>many|-|TRBV19|TRBJ1-1
TGTGCCAGTGGAGCGTCGGGGAACACTGAAGCTTTCTTT
CASGASGNTEAFF
>medium-sized|-|TRBV30|TRBJ1-1
TGTGCCTGGAGGGGTACTGAGCCTGAAGCTTTCTTT
CAWRGTEPEAFF
>many|TRBD2|TRBV4-2|TRBJ2-2
TGTGCCAGCAGCCACCTAGCGGGGGGAAGCACCGGGGAGCTGTTTTTT
CASSHLAGGSTGELFF
>few|-|TRBV29-1|TRBJ2-1
TGCAGCGTTGCAGGGACGTATGAGCAGTTCTTC
CSVAGTYEQFF
>many|-|TRBV29-1|TRBJ2-1
TGCAGCGTTGAAGGGCTGGTCAATGAGCAGTTCTTC
CSVEGLVNEQFF
>few|TRBD1|TRBV4-3|TRBJ2-7
TGCGCCAGCAGCCAAGATCGAAGGGGACAGGGGCCGAACGAGCAGTACTTC
CASSQDRRGQGPNEQYF
>few|TRBD1|TRBV6-5|TRBJ1-6
TGTGCCAGCAGCCCGGACAGGGAGAATTCACCCCTCCACTTT
CASSPDRENSPLHF
>many|-|TRBV7-2|TRBJ1-1
TGTGCCAGCAGCTTAGCAGGGGGGTTTGAAGCTTTCTTT
CASSLAGGFEAFF
>many|-|TRBV12-3/TRBV12-4|TRBJ2-1
TGTGCCACACTTCGAGGGAACTTCTACAATGAGCAGTTCTTC
CATLRGNFYNEQFF
>few|-|TRBV6-5|TRBJ2-1
TGTGCCAGCACCCGCGGCCGTGGTGCTGGTAGCTCCTACAATGAGCAGTTCTTC
CASTRGRGAGSSYNEQFF
>few|-|TRBV19|TRBJ1-2
TGTGCCAGTAGTATAGGACAAGGCGATGGCTACACCTTC
CASSIGQGDGYTF